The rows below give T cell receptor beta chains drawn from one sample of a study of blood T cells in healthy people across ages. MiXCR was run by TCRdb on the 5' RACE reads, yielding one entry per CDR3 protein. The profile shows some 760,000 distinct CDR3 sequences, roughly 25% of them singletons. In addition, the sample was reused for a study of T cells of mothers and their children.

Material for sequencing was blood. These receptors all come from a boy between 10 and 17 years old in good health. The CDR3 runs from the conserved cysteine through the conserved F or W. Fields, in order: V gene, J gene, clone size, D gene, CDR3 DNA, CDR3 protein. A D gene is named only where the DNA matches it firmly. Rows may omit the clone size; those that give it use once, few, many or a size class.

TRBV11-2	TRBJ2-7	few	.	TGTGCCAGCAGCTTAGAGCGTGATAGCGGACGTTCCGAGCAGTACTTC	CASSLERDSGRSEQYF
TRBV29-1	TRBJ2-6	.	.	TGCAGCGTTGCCGAAAGCTCTGGGGCCAACGTCCCGACTTTC	CSVAESSGANVPTF
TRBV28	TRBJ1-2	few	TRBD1	TGTGCCTCGGAGAAACCAGGAGTCGGGACAGGGGTGTATGGCTACACCTTC	CASEKPGVGTGVYGYTF
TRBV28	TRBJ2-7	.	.	TGTGCCAGCAGTTTAAGCCCGACAGCGTTCACCTACGAGCAGTACTTC	CASSLSPTAFTYEQYF
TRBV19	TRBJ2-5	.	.	TGTGCCAGCGCCATGCGAGGACAAGAGACCCAGTACTTC	CASAMRGQETQYF
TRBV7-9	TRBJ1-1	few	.	TGTGCCAACAGCTTAGTCGGGAACACTGAAGCTTTCTTT	CANSLVGNTEAFF
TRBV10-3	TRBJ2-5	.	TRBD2	TGTGCCATCAGTGAGTCGGTGACTAGCGGGGAGACCCAGTACTTC	CAISESVTSGETQYF
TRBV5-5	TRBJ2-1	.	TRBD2	TGTGCCAGCAGCTTCTCTAGCGGGAGAACCAATGAGCAGTTCTTC	CASSFSSGRTNEQFF
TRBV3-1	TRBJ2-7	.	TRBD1	TGTGCCAGCAGCGATCGGACAGGACCCTACGAGCAGTACTTC	CASSDRTGPYEQYF
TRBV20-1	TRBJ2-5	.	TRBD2	TGCAGTGCTAGAGTTGCGGGAGCAGAGACCCAGTACTTC	CSARVAGAETQYF
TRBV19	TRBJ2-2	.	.	TGTGCCAGTACCCGATGGACGAACACCGGGGAGCTGTTTTTT	CASTRWTNTGELFF
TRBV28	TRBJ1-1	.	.	TGTGCCAGCAGTTACTTCATGAACACTGAAGCTTTCTTT	CASSYFMNTEAFF
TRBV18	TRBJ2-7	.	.	TGTGCCAGCTCACCCGGGGTCAGCACCTACGAGCAGTACTTC	CASSPGVSTYEQYF
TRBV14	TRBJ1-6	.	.	TGTGCCAGCAGCCAAGATCTTAATTCACCCCTCCACTTT	CASSQDLNSPLHF
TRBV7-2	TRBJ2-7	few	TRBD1	TGTGCCAGCAGCTTAAACAGGGGGACTTACGAGCAGTACTTC	CASSLNRGTYEQYF
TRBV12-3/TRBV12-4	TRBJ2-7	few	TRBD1	TGTGCCAGCAGCTCGACAGGGGGCGATGAGCAGTACTTC	CASSSTGGDEQYF
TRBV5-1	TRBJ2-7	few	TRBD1	TGCGCCAGCAAGAGAAGTACAGGGGACTACGAGCAGTACTTC	CASKRSTGDYEQYF
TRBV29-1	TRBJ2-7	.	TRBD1	TGCAGCGTTCTCCAGAAGACAGGGAGTGGGGTCTACGAGCAGTACTTC	CSVLQKTGSGVYEQYF
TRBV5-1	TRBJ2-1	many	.	TGCGCCAGCAGCCCCCAGGCTCTGAGTGAGCAGTTCTTC	CASSPQALSEQFF
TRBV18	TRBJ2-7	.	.	TGTGCCAGCTCACCGATAGACACCGCCGAGGGTTACGAGCAGTACTTC	CASSPIDTAEGYEQYF
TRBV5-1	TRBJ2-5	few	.	TGCGCCAGCAGCTTGGAGGGGCAGCTGTTCGGGGAGACCCAGTACTTC	CASSLEGQLFGETQYF
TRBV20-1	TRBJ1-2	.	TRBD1	TGCAGTGCCTGGACCAGGGGACAGGGCAACTATGGCTACACCTTC	CSAWTRGQGNYGYTF
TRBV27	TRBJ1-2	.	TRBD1	TGTGCCAGCAGTCCGCACAGGGGGCGGCTTGGCTACACCTTC	CASSPHRGRLGYTF
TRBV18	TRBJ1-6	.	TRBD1	TGTGCCAGCTCACTAAGACAGGGATCCTCGGATTCACCCCTCCACTTT	CASSLRQGSSDSPLHF
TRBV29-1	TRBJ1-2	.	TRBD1	TGCAGCGTACCGGGACAGGGAGGAGACTATGGCTACACCTTC	CSVPGQGGDYGYTF
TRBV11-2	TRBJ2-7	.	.	TGTGCCAGCAGCTTAGAACCACAGGGAGATGTCTACGAGCAGTACTTC	CASSLEPQGDVYEQYF
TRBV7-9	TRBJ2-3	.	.	TGTGCCAGCAGCTCAAGGGAAGACGGTACAGATACGCAGTATTTT	CASSSREDGTDTQYF
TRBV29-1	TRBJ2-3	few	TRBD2	TGCAGCGTCTTCGGGGGGGAGGACACAGATACGCAGTATTTT	CSVFGGEDTDTQYF
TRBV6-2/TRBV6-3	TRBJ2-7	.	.	TGTGCCAGCAGACGATCAAGGACCTCCTACGAGCAGTACTTC	CASRRSRTSYEQYF
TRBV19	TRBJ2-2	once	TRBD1	TGTGCCAGTACATGGACAGGTATCGGGGAGCTGTTTTTT	CASTWTGIGELFF
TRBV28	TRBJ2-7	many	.	TGTGCCAGCAGTTCCGTTTACGAGCAGTACTTC	CASSSVYEQYF
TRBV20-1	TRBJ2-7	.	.	TGCAGTGCTAGACCTATTGGACAGATCCTAGATCTGGCCTACGAGCAGTACTTC	CSARPIGQILDLAYEQYF
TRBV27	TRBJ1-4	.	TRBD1	TGTGCCAGCGGGGGGACAGGGGGCGTGTGGGCGAATGAAAAACTGTTTTTT	CASGGTGGVWANEKLFF
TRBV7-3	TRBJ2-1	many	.	TGTGCCAGCAGGCAGGGAGTGGACCCCTACAATGAGCAGTTCTTC	CASRQGVDPYNEQFF
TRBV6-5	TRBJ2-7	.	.	TGTGCCAGCAGTTACGGTGGTTCAGGAAGCTACGAGCAGTACTTC	CASSYGGSGSYEQYF
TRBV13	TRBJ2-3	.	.	TGTGCCAGCAGCTCCGGGCGGGTCAGCACAGATACGCAGTATTTT	CASSSGRVSTDTQYF
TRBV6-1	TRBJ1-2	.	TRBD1	TGTGCCAGCAAGGGGGGGACAGGGCGCTATGGCTACACCTTC	CASKGGTGRYGYTF
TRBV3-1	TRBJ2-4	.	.	TGTGCCAGCAGCCATACTCAAAACATTCAGTACTTC	CASSHTQNIQYF
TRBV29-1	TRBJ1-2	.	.	TGCAGCGTTGAGAAGGGGCTGGGTTATGGCTACACCTTC	CSVEKGLGYGYTF
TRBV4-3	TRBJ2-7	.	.	TGCGCCAGCAGCCAAGAACGGGGGCCTTCCTACGAGCAGTACTTC	CASSQERGPSYEQYF
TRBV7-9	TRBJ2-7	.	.	TGTGCCAGCTTAGACGGACTCACCTACGAGCAGTACTTC	CASLDGLTYEQYF
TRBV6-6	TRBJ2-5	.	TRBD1	TGTTCAGGGGGCCATGAGACCCAGTACTTC	CSGGHETQYF
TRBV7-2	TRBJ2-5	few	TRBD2	TGTGCCAGCGGCTCCAAGAGCGGGGGGAGAGAGACCCAGTACTTC	CASGSKSGGRETQYF
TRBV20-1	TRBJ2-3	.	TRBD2	TGCAGTGCTAGACCGGGAGCGGGAGCCACAGATACGCAGTATTTT	CSARPGAGATDTQYF
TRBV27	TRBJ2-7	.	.	TGTGCCAGCAGTTTTCCTGACGAGCAGTACTTC	CASSFPDEQYF
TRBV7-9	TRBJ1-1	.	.	TGTGCCAGCAGCCCAATCGTACAGAACACTGAAGCTTTCTTT	CASSPIVQNTEAFF
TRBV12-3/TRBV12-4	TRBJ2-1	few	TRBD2	TGTGCCAGCAGCCCCGTTCGGGACTACAACAATGAGCAGTTCTTC	CASSPVRDYNNEQFF
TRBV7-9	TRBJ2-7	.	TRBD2	TGTGCCAGCAGACCAAGGAGCGGGGGATCCTACGAGCAGTACTTC	CASRPRSGGSYEQYF